Below, 10 T cell receptor beta chains from the same sample are listed, as sequenced in a study of blood T cells in healthy people across ages. The use of a sample-barcoded 5' primer and a J-beta primer mix characterized a second PCR of 7 to 11 cycles. TCRdb redid the calling of the 5' RACE reads with MiXCR, one entry per CDR3 protein. The data show 700,000 or so distinct CDR3 sequences, 22% seen once. Specimen: blood. The receptor source for this set is a man in his 70s in good health.

V gene TRBV19 combines with J gene TRBJ1-5, with D possibly TRBD1 on 5 matching bases. This CDR3 contains 14 residues. Germline assignment: CDR1 LNHDA and CDR2 SQIVND (reference sequence). Deletions cut 4 bases from V and 3 bases from J, with 10 bases between. CDR3 protein: CASSTSGNNQPQHF. DNA for the CDR3: TGTGCCAGTAGTACCTCAGGGAACAATCAGCCCCAGCATTTT.

Points on this clonotype: The germline gene is not matched at one end of the junction; a read error may be the cause. The V and J genes are TRBV28 and TRBJ2-7, with no clear D. The length of the CDR3 is 11 residues. Germline CDR1 MDHEN, CDR2 SYDVKM. The CDR3 nucleotides read TGTGCCAGCAGTCCCGACACCACCGCTCACTTC. Translated: CASSPDTTAHF.

At least ten counts were recorded for this clonotype. The chain employs TRBV25-1 and TRBJ2-3, with D possibly TRBD2 on 5 matching bases. CDR3 length: 14 residues. Trimming took off 6 bases at V and 2 bases at J, with 12 bases between the two ends. CDR1 is MGHDK, CDR2 SYGVNS, per germline. For the CDR3, the DNA is TGTGCCAGCAGCCGAAAGGGAGCCACAGATACGCAGTATTTT. This encodes CASSRKGATDTQYF.

This clonotype was detected a few times. The chain has TRBV29-1 and TRBJ2-1; the match to TRBD1 covers 11 bases. V lost 2 bases, J lost 6 bases, and 3 bases stayed unmatched. Germline V gene sequence: CDR1 SQVTM, CDR2 ANQGSEA. The CDR3 runs to 14 residues. The CDR3 sequence is CSVERGTGGNEQFF. CDR3 DNA sequence: TGCAGCGTTGAAAGGGGGACAGGGGGCAATGAGCAGTTCTTC.

The chain links TRBV7-2 to TRBJ1-3, with TRBD1 as a possible D gene (5 bases). Trimming shortened V by 1 base and J by 0 bases, and 13 bases separated the two germline ends. CDR3 size: 17 residues. The germline CDR1 and CDR2 sequences are SGHTA and FQGNSA. CDR3 loop: CASSLGAGQTSGNTIYF. DNA of the CDR3: TGTGCCAGCAGCTTAGGGGCGGGGCAGACCTCTGGAAACACCATATATTTT.

The chain employs TRBV6-2 or TRBV6-3 and TRBJ2-5; TRBD2 might be the D (6 bases). Trimming shortened V by 7 bases and J by 1 base, and 10 bases separated the two germline ends. The CDR3 has 13 amino acids. CDR1 and CDR2 from the germline V gene are MNHEY and SVGEGT. Here the CDR3 reads CASTGLTQETQYF. The DNA for the CDR3 is TGTGCCAGCACCGGACTAACCCAAGAGACCCAGTACTTC.

The chain couples TRBV5-1 to TRBJ2-1; D gene uncertain. Per germline, CDR1 SGHRS and CDR2 YFSETQ. Trimming took off 1 base at V and 9 bases at J, with 14 bases between the two ends. The CDR3 runs 14 residues. The DNA for the CDR3 is TGCGCCAGCAGCTTGTTCGAAGGGTCTGGTGAGCAGTTCTTC. Its protein product is CASSLFEGSGEQFF.

This sequence joins TRBV6-2 or TRBV6-3 and TRBJ2-5, with D maybe TRBD1 (5 bases). The CDR3 has 14 amino acids. Germline values: CDR1 MNHEY, CDR2 SVGEGT. V lost 2 bases and J 4 bases, leaving 11 bases between the germline ends. Written as DNA, the CDR3 is TGTGCCAGCAGTTACATCCGTAGGGGAGAGACCCAGTACTTC. The encoded protein is CASSYIRRGETQYF.

The chain recombines TRBV12-3 or TRBV12-4 with TRBJ1-4, with 7 bases lining up with TRBD1. CDR3 length: 14 residues. Trimming took 5 bases from V and 8 from J; bases not matched to a gene: 8. The CDR3 DNA follows: TGTGCCAGCAGTGATAGACAGGGTGACGAAAAACTGTTTTTT. Residues: CASSDRQGDEKLFF.

The chain recombines TRBV5-5 with TRBJ1-5; D gene unclear. V was trimmed by 0 bases and J by 7 bases, leaving 8 bases between them. The CDR3 covers 13 residues. The germline V gene has CDR1 SGHKS and CDR2 YYEKEE (reference sequence). In DNA form, the CDR3 reads TGTGCCAGCAGCTTGGAATTAGTGCAGCCCCAGCATTTT. It is translated as CASSLELVQPQHF. Variable domain in full (rest from reference TRBV5-5 and TRBJ1-5): DAGVTQSPTHLIKTRGQQVTLRCSPISGHKSVSWYQQVLGQGPQFIFQYYEKEERGRGNFPDRFSARQFPNYSSELNVNALLLGDSALYLCASSLELVQPQHFGDGTRLSIL.